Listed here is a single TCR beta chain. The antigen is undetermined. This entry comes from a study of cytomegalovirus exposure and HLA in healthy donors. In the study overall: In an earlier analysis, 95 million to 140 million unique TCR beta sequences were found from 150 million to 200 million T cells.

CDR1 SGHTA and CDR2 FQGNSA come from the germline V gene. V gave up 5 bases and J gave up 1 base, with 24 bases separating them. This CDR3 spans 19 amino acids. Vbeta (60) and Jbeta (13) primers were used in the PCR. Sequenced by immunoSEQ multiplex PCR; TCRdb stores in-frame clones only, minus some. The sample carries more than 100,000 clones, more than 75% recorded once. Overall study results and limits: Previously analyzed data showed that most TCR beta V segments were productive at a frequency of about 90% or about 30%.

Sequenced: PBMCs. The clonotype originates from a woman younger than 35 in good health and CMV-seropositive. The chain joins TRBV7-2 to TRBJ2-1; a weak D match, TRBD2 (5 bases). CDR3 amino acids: CASSGFERGKESSYNEQFF. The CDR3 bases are TGTGCCAGCAGCGGATTTGAACGGGGTAAAGAGTCTTCCTACAATGAGCAGTTCTTC.